The 19 T cell receptor beta chains below were found in one sample sequenced in a study of T-cell reconstitution after alpha-beta-depleted transplantation in children. The TCRbeta library was prepared with unique molecular identifiers. TCRdb analysed the PCR reads with MiXCR anew, one entry per CDR3 protein. Of about 400,000 distinct CDR3 sequences listed, about 20% are singletons. The sequenced sample was PBMCs from the stem cell graft donor, obtained from the stem cell graft. These receptors were obtained from a human donor who donated a stem cell graft to a child with acute myeloid leukemia.

This sequence joins TRBV6-1 and TRBJ1-1; 9 bases match TRBD1. Looked up from germline, CDR1 is MNHNS and CDR2 is SASEGT. The CDR3 is made up of 13 amino acids. V dropped 7 bases and J dropped 5; count of bases not matched to a gene: 5. CDR3 DNA: TGTGCCAGCAAAACAGGGGGCAAGACTGAAGCTTTCTTT. Translating gives CASKTGGKTEAFF.

The V and J genes are TRBV20-1 and TRBJ2-2; TRBD2 agrees at 15 bases. This CDR3 comprises 15 residues. Germline assignment: CDR1 DFQATT and CDR2 SNEGSKA (reference sequence). Unmatched junction bases numbered 6, after V lost 5 bases and J lost 8 bases. CDR3 amino acids: CSAWTSGRASGELFF. In DNA form, the CDR3 reads TGCAGTGCTTGGACTAGCGGGAGGGCGTCGGGGGAGCTGTTTTTT.

This clonotype was picked up many times. The chain employs TRBV20-1 and TRBJ2-7; no clear D gene. This CDR3 spans 11 amino acids. Germline CDR1 reads DFQATT; CDR2 reads SNEGSKA (reference sequence). Between the trimmed V and J ends, which lost 1 base and 5 bases, there was a span of 6 bases. The CDR3 sequence is CSARVPNEQYF. The CDR3 coding sequence is TGCAGTGCTAGAGTCCCCAACGAGCAGTACTTC.

The chain recombines TRBV7-3 with TRBJ2-3; 16 nucleotides line up with TRBD2. After removal of 5 bases from V and 4 bases from J, the junction contained 6 bases not matched to a gene. The CDR3 has 17 residues. Germline values: CDR1 SGHTA, CDR2 FQGTGA. The DNA for the CDR3 is TGTGCCAGCAGCCCCGGGACTAGCGGGAGGGCCGCAGATACGCAGTATTTT. It translates to CASSPGTSGRAADTQYF.

On this clonotype: At one end, the junction sequence differs from germline, possibly due to a read error. The chain carries TRBV28 and TRBJ2-7; 7 bases match TRBD1. There are 13 residues in the CDR3. The germline V gene encodes CDR1 MDHEN and CDR2 SYDVKM. The CDR3 coding sequence is TGTGCCAGCAGTGCAATTACAGGGGTGGGAGAGGGCTTC. It codes for CASSAITGVGEGF.

The rearrangement uses TRBV28 and TRBJ2-1, with TRBD2 matching 10 bases. The CDR3 loop spans 16 amino acids. V lost 4 bases to trimming and J lost 2 bases; unmatched junction nucleotides: 5. The germline CDR1 and CDR2 sequences are MDHEN and SYDVKM. The CDR3 protein is CASSSLAGVTYNEQFF. As DNA, the CDR3 is TGTGCCAGCAGTTCTCTAGCGGGAGTAACCTACAATGAGCAGTTCTTC.

This clonotype was counted between two and nine times. The chain joins TRBV29-1 to TRBJ2-3; D is unclear. Looked up from germline, CDR1 is SQVTM and CDR2 is ANQGSEA. The V and J ends lost 4 bases and 2 bases respectively, with 10 bases between them. The CDR3 consists of 13 residues. CDR3 in DNA: TGCAGCGTTGTCAGGATCTACACAGATACGCAGTATTTT. It yields the protein CSVVRIYTDTQYF.

This chain uses TRBV5-1 with TRBJ2-2, with D unclear. The germline CDR1 and CDR2 sequences are SGHRS and YFSETQ. The CDR3 has 16 residues. V was cut by 0 bases and J by 0 bases, with 9 bases left in between. The CDR3 protein is CASSLEGIANTGELFF. The CDR3 DNA follows: TGCGCCAGCAGCTTGGAGGGAATAGCGAACACCGGGGAGCTGTTTTTT.

Only a few counts were recorded for this clonotype. The chain links TRBV9 to TRBJ2-5, with 9 bases identical to TRBD2. CDR3 length equals 16 residues. The germline V gene has CDR1 SGDLS and CDR2 YYNGEE. After removal of 3 bases from V and 4 bases from J, the junction contained 10 bases not matched to a gene. The CDR3 sequence is CASSATTGTSRETQYF. The DNA for the CDR3 is TGTGCCAGCAGCGCCACCACCGGGACTAGCCGAGAGACCCAGTACTTC.

In its sample, this clonotype was seen a few times. This chain connects TRBV20-1 to TRBJ2-7; D possibly uses TRBD1 or TRBD2 (6 bases each). The CDR3 runs 15 residues. Germline V CDR1 and CDR2: DFQATT, SNEGSKA (reference sequence). V was cut by 0 bases and J by 3 bases, with 15 bases left in between. The CDR3 nucleotides read TGCAGTGCTAGAGATCGAGTAGGGGGGAACTACGAGCAGTACTTC. Its translation is CSARDRVGGNYEQYF.

This sequence joins TRBV24-1 and TRBJ2-2, with D uncertain. Per the germline V gene, CDR1 is KGHDR and CDR2 is SFDVKD. Trimming left V 4 bases short and J 7 bases short, with 12 bases between. This CDR3 is built from 14 residues. CDR3 nucleotide sequence: TGTGCCACCAGTGACATCTACGGTATCGGGGAGCTGTTTTTT. It yields the protein CATSDIYGIGELFF.

This chain joins TRBV25-1 and TRBJ2-1; 10 nucleotides line up with TRBD2. This CDR3 is built from 18 residues. Germline assignment: CDR1 MGHDK and CDR2 SYGVNS. Unmatched junction bases numbered 14, after V lost 2 bases and J lost 7 bases. The CDR3 loop reads CASSERPAGGPLANEQFF. The CDR3 DNA reads TGTGCCAGCAGTGAACGTCCAGCGGGAGGGCCCTTGGCGAATGAGCAGTTCTTC.

The CDR3 DNA follows: TGTGCCACCAGCAGAGATCGATCAGGGCCACATGGCTACACCTTC. Protein: CATSRDRSGPHGYTF. The rearrangement uses TRBV15 and TRBJ1-2, with a weak D call TRBD1 (5 bases). With 0 bases removed from V and 6 bases from J, the gap between germline ends came to 14 bases. The germline CDR1 and CDR2 sequences are LNHNV and YYDKDF (reference sequence). There are 15 residues in the CDR3.

V usage is TRBV7-6 and J usage is TRBJ2-5; D is perhaps TRBD2 (5 bases). Germline V gene lookup returns CDR1 SGHVS and CDR2 FNYEAQ. V shed 1 base and J shed 1 base, with 7 bases lying between them. CDR3 size: 14 residues. CDR3 sequence: CASSLEDFQETQYF. CDR3 nucleotides: TGTGCCAGCAGCTTAGAGGACTTCCAAGAGACCCAGTACTTC.

This clonotype was observed a few times. This rearrangement joins TRBV25-1 to TRBJ1-5, with D unresolved. V was pared by 4 bases and J by 3 bases, with 10 bases between. The CDR3 consists of 14 residues. From germline, CDR1 is MGHDK and CDR2 SYGVNS. CDR3 residues: CASSAQANNQPQHF. CDR3 DNA sequence: TGTGCCAGCAGTGCCCAGGCCAACAATCAGCCCCAGCATTTT.

This clonotype has a count of ten or more. J is TRBJ2-1 and V is TRBV20-1, with 8 bases matching TRBD2. V lost 6 bases to trimming and J lost 5 bases; unmatched junction nucleotides: 9. This CDR3 is 14 amino acids long. Germline CDR1 reads DFQATT; CDR2 reads SNEGSKA (reference sequence). CDR3: CSAHGLAGDNEQFF. CDR3 in DNA: TGCAGTGCCCATGGACTAGCTGGAGACAATGAGCAGTTCTTC.

V usage is TRBV24-1 and J usage is TRBJ1-5; a possible D gene is TRBD1 (5 bases). V lost 4 bases and J 7 bases, leaving 7 bases between the germline ends. The germline V gene encodes CDR1 KGHDR and CDR2 SFDVKD. The CDR3 spans 12 residues. In nucleotides, the CDR3 is TGTGCCACCAGTGACGGGGGACAGCCCCAGCATTTT. Translating it yields CATSDGGQPQHF.

V and J are TRBV6-1 and TRBJ1-1, with D tentatively TRBD1 (5 bases). CDR1 MNHNS and CDR2 SASEGT come from the germline V gene. The V end was cut by 6 bases, the J end by 7 bases, with 21 bases between. The CDR3 extends over 15 amino acids. CDR3 DNA sequence: TGTGCCAGCAGCTCCGCAGGGTTACGGGATGATGAAGCTTTCTTT. Translating it yields CASSSAGLRDDEAFF.

The CDR3 DNA reads as TGTGCCAGCAGCGATGGGTCGGGAATGGGGGAGACCCAGTACTTC. This gives the protein CASSDGSGMGETQYF. The chain couples TRBV5-6 to TRBJ2-5; a possible D gene is TRBD2 (5 bases). Germline V lookup: CDR1 SGHDT, CDR2 YYEEEE. V lost 4 bases and J lost 5, with 18 bases in between. The CDR3 covers 15 residues. The variable domain in full, completed from reference TRBV5-6 and TRBJ2-5, reads DAGVTQSPTHLIKTRGQQVTLRCSPKSGHDTVSWYQQALGQGPQFIFQYYEEEERQRGNFPDRFSGHQFPNYSSELNVNALLLGDSALYLCASSDGSGMGETQYFGPGTRLLVL.